The clone carrying this TCR beta chain was found many times. The junction had 13 bases not matched to a gene; V was cut back by 6 bases and J by 4 bases. The CDR3 is 16 amino acids. Germline V gene lookup returns CDR1 SGHVS and CDR2 FQNEAQ. Library construction involved attaching unique molecular identifiers to individual cDNA molecules, which allowed quantitative, reproducible TCR counting. From the 5' RACE reads, TCRdb called clonotypes with MiXCR, one entry per CDR3 protein. The table lists about 140,000 distinct CDR3 sequences, 4.1% of them singletons, with about 1.3% in the top ten. Unseparated into fractions, whole blood served as the source from which total RNA was extracted. The record originates from a study of human T cells and chemical hapten exposure.

This clonotype was obtained from a female donor in good health. The J gene is TRBJ2-5, the V gene TRBV7-8; 8 bases agree with TRBD1. As DNA, the CDR3 is TGTGCCAGCAGACGTACTTACTCTGGACAGGGAGAGACCCAGTACTTC. Translated: CASRRTYSGQGETQYF. The variable domain in full, completed from reference TRBV7-8 and TRBJ2-5, reads GAGVSQSPRYKVAKRGQDVALRCDPISGHVSLFWYQQALGQGPEFLTYFQNEAQLDKSGLPSDRFFAERPEGSVSTLKIQRTQQEDSAVYLCASRRTYSGQGETQYFGPGTRLLVL.